This T cell receptor (beta chain) originates from a study of T cells in Graves' hyperthyroidism and ophthalmopathy. RNA transcripts gave rise to amplified TCR beta CDR3 regions. The HTBI primer set drove a first-round RT-PCR of the TCR CDR3. TCRdb reanalysed the multiplex PCR reads using MiXCR and keeps one entry per CDR3 protein. The profile shows about 360,000 distinct CDR3 sequences, approximately 13% of them singletons. CDR1 and CDR2 from the germline V gene are MDHEN and SYDVKM. CDR3 size: 15 residues. V trimming: 6 bases; J trimming: 0 bases; junction bases outside the gene matches: 5. The sample holds many counts of this clonotype. Antigen unknown. The study, taken as a whole, reports: Blood also held most thyroid clonotypes expanded beyond 0.001.

Sequenced: blood. V and J are TRBV28 and TRBJ1-3; 7 bases align to TRBD1. The clonotype originates from a woman under 30 with Graves' hyperthyroidism. CDR3 in amino acids: CASSESGGSGNTIYF. CDR3 nucleotide sequence: TGTGCCAGCAGCGAATCAGGGGGCTCTGGAAACACCATATATTTT.